One sample yielded the 20 T cell receptor beta chains listed below, sequenced in a study of blood T cell repertoires in COVID-19. Profiling relied on immunoSEQ multiplex PCR, and the TCRdb table lists in-frame clones only, not all of them. This table has over 65,000 clones, about 90% appearing once. The sequenced sample was peripheral blood. Receptors originate from a human donor in a cohort sampled during active COVID-19.

Here the CDR3 reads CASTVAEGAGAFF. The CDR3 DNA follows: TGTGCCAGCACGGTTGCCGAGGGGGCCGGGGCTTTCTTT. The chain is built from TRBV12-3 or TRBV12-4 and TRBJ1-1; 7 bases align to TRBD1. Unmatched junction bases numbered 13, after V lost 7 bases and J lost 11 bases. The CDR3 has 13 amino acids.

The V gene is TRBV4-2, the J gene TRBJ1-2, with a weak D call TRBD1 (5 bases). Per the germline V gene, CDR1 is LGHNA and CDR2 is YNFKEQ. The CDR3 extends over 15 amino acids. V lost 0 bases to trimming and J lost 8 bases, with 16 bases between them. CDR3 sequence reads: CASSQDGGSNAGYTF. CDR3 nucleotides: TGTGCCAGCAGCCAAGATGGGGGGTCTAACGCGGGCTACACCTTC.

In this sample, this clone turned up once. The J gene is TRBJ1-1, the V gene TRBV5-1; 9 bases are shared with TRBD1. V was pared by 0 bases and J by 3 bases, with 3 bases of the junction left unmatched. The germline V gene has CDR1 SGHRS and CDR2 YFSETQ. The CDR3 length is 15 residues. This CDR3 reads CASSLAGTGYTEAFF. Written as DNA, the CDR3 is TGCGCCAGCAGCTTGGCCGGGACAGGGTACACTGAAGCTTTCTTT.

This clone was observed a single time. The CDR3 DNA follows: TGTGCCAGCGGTACCTACACAGGCGATAATGAAAAACTGTTTTTT. This codes for CASGTYTGDNEKLFF. The chain employs TRBV4-2 and TRBJ1-4; the D gene is possibly TRBD1 (5 bases). V was shortened by 8 bases and J by 4 bases, with 17 bases between the two germline ends. This CDR3 is built from 15 residues. Germline V gene lookup returns CDR1 LGHNA and CDR2 YNFKEQ.

A single count supports this clone. The chain carries TRBV6-5 and TRBJ2-2, with D perhaps matching TRBD2 (6 bases). Trimming left V 2 bases short and J 1 base short, with 8 bases between. Germline values: CDR1 MNHEY, CDR2 SVGAGI. The length of the CDR3 is 15 residues. The CDR3 coding sequence is TGTGCCAGCAGTTACGGGCGGGGGAACACCGGGGAGCTGTTTTTT. The encoded protein is CASSYGRGNTGELFF.

There are a few counts of this clone. This chain connects TRBV28 to TRBJ2-7, with D maybe TRBD2 (5 bases). The CDR3 is 14 amino acids. The V and J ends lost 3 bases and 3 bases respectively, with 12 bases between them. Germline V gene data show CDR1 as MDHEN and CDR2 as SYDVKM. In DNA form, the CDR3 reads TGTGCCAGCAGTTTCGGCGCGGGCGTCTACGAGCAGTACTTC. This translates into CASSFGAGVYEQYF.

This sequence joins TRBV9 and TRBJ2-1, with 9 bases aligning to TRBD2. The CDR3 sequence is 14 residues long. The V segment lost 3 bases and the J segment 11 bases; nucleotides outside the gene matches: 9. The germline V gene encodes CDR1 SGDLS and CDR2 YYNGEE. The CDR3 is CASSASSGAGKQFF. For the CDR3, the DNA is TGTGCCAGCAGCGCCTCTAGCGGGGCCGGCAAGCAGTTCTTC.

This chain uses TRBV7-9 with TRBJ2-5, with 14 positions matching TRBD2. Trimming at V came to 4 bases and at J to 5 bases, leaving 12 bases not matched to a gene. Germline V CDR1 and CDR2: SEHNR, FQNEAQ (reference sequence). The CDR3 covers 18 residues. The CDR3 here is CASSSRPTSGRAWETQYF. CDR3 DNA sequence: TGTGCCAGCAGCTCCAGACCGACTAGCGGGAGGGCCTGGGAGACCCAGTACTTC.

J is TRBJ2-3 and V is TRBV18; D is unresolved. The CDR3 sequence is 13 residues long. The germline V and J ends were trimmed by 0 bases and 2 bases, with 3 bases remaining between them. CDR1 and CDR2 (germline): KGHSH, LQKENI. DNA for the CDR3: TGTGCCAGCTCACCACCTAACACAGATACGCAGTATTTT. Amino acid sequence: CASSPPNTDTQYF.

This sequence joins TRBV11-2 and TRBJ2-5, with 13 positions matching TRBD2. CDR1 is SGHAT, CDR2 FQNNGV, per germline. The CDR3 loop spans 16 amino acids. Trimming cost V 4 bases and J 1 base; bases outside gene matches: 3. The CDR3 region has the DNA TGTGCCAGCAGCTCGGGACTAGCGGGACTCCAAGAGACCCAGTACTTC. This codes for CASSSGLAGLQETQYF.

A single count supports this clone. Other nucleotide sequences from this sample produce the same CDR3. CDR3 nucleotide sequence: TGTGCCAGCAGCCTAGTAGCGGGAGTCGGAGAGACCCAGTACTTC. It codes for CASSLVAGVGETQYF. The J gene is TRBJ2-5, the V gene TRBV7-3; 9 positions agree with TRBD2. Trimming removed 5 bases from V and 4 bases from J; junction bases left unmatched: 8. CDR3 length: 15 amino acids. Germline V lookup: CDR1 SGHTA, CDR2 FQGTGA.

This clone was detected only a few times. The CDR3 sequence is CASSQGGGRLTYNEQFF. The CDR3 coding sequence is TGTGCCAGCAGCCAGGGAGGCGGGAGACTAACCTACAATGAGCAGTTCTTC. V gene TRBV3-1 (or the pseudogene TRBV3-2) combines with J gene TRBJ2-1, with TRBD2 matching 7 bases. V lost 3 bases and J lost 2; bases outside the gene matches: 10. CDR3 size: 17 residues. The germline gives CDR1 LGHDT, CDR2 YNNKEL (reference sequence).

This clone came up once. CDR3 protein: CASSTGQGAHQPQHF. For the CDR3, the DNA is TGTGCCAGCAGTACGGGACAGGGAGCGCATCAGCCCCAGCATTTT. The V and J genes are TRBV6-6 and TRBJ1-5, with 9 bases fitting TRBD1. CDR1 is MNHNY, CDR2 SVGAGI, per germline (reference sequence). There are 15 residues in the CDR3. V lost 5 bases, J lost 5 bases, and 7 bases stayed unmatched.

This clone was observed a few times. The chain uses TRBV18 and TRBJ2-5; TRBD2 aligns across 8 bases. Unmatched junction bases numbered 9, after V lost 10 bases and J lost 2 bases. This CDR3 has 14 residues. Germline V gene data show CDR1 as KGHSH and CDR2 as LQKENI. DNA of the CDR3: TGTGCCACCCGGACTAGCAGTACGCAAGAGACCCAGTACTTC. This translates into CATRTSSTQETQYF.

The chain is built from TRBV29-1 and TRBJ2-3, with 8 bases lining up with TRBD2. The germline CDR1 and CDR2 sequences are SQVTM and ANQGSEA. The CDR3 has 13 residues. The V gene end was trimmed by 5 bases and the J gene end by 2 bases; junction bases not matched to a gene: 3. The CDR3, as DNA: TGCAGCGTTAGGACTAGCTCCACAGATACGCAGTATTTT. Protein: CSVRTSSTDTQYF.

The rearrangement joins TRBV10-1 to TRBJ2-3, with 7 bases aligning to TRBD1. This CDR3 is 14 amino acids long. CDR1 is WNHNN and CDR2 is SYGVQD in the germline V gene (reference sequence). V lost 4 bases and J lost 4; bases outside the gene matches: 5. The CDR3 DNA is TGCGCCAGCAGTGCTGACAGGGTCCCAGATACGCAGTATTTT. The encoded protein is CASSADRVPDTQYF.

The V and J genes are TRBV5-1 and TRBJ1-1; 7 bases map to TRBD1. CDR1 and CDR2 (germline): SGHRS, YFSETQ. With 4 bases clipped from V and 1 base from J, the junction kept 7 bases outside the gene matches. This CDR3 comprises 15 residues. This CDR3 is CASSPLGTENTEAFF. The CDR3 DNA follows: TGCGCCAGCAGCCCGCTCGGGACAGAGAACACTGAAGCTTTCTTT.

The CDR3 DNA is TGTGCCAGCAGCCAAGGGGCGGAGACCCAGTACTTC. This encodes CASSQGAETQYF. This chain links TRBV3-1 (or the pseudogene TRBV3-2) with TRBJ2-5; D is unclear. The CDR3 has 12 residues. Germline assignment: CDR1 LGHDT and CDR2 YNNKEL (reference sequence). Trimming stripped 1 base from V and 5 bases from J, with 5 bases between.

The chain uses TRBV4-1 and TRBJ1-3; 7 bases are a match to TRBD1. The CDR3 is made up of 15 amino acids. From germline, CDR1 is MGHRA and CDR2 YSYEKL. V lost 4 bases, J lost 7 bases, and 10 bases stayed unmatched. The CDR3 loop is CASSLDRDPGNTIYF. As DNA, the CDR3 is TGCGCCAGCAGCCTCGACAGGGATCCGGGGAACACCATATATTTT.

The chain joins TRBV7-9 to TRBJ2-1; 10 bases fit TRBD2. Germline assignment: CDR1 SEHNR and CDR2 FQNEAQ (reference sequence). J was trimmed by 10 bases and V by 6 bases; bases with no gene match: 6. CDR3 size: 13 residues. The CDR3 here is CASSVSGRDEQFF. CDR3 sequence (DNA): TGTGCCAGCAGTGTGAGCGGGAGGGACGAGCAGTTCTTC.